The 13 T cell receptor beta chains below were found in one sample sequenced in a study of tumor-infiltrating lymphocytes in primary liver carcinoma. It was from approximately 20-30 mg of unsorted bulk tissue that RNA and DNA were co-extracted. Using a constant-region primer together with ProtoScript II reverse transcriptase, TCR beta cDNA was made from about 490 ng of total RNA. Slightly modified ARM-PCR served as the procedure for the TCR beta libraries. These libraries came from three rounds of nested multiplex PCR. Investigators reported that the first two PCR rounds, at 10 cycles each, used TRBV1-TRBV30 forward primers with a C-beta reverse primer. TCRdb reanalysed the multiplex PCR reads using MiXCR and keeps one entry per CDR3 protein. The sample lists 60,000 or so distinct CDR3 sequences, just over 70% seen once, with 57% in the top ten. The specimen sequenced was liver tumor tissue from sampling region 2. Subset in this sample: tumor region T2, inferior pole. The receptors stem from a man aged 35 to 55 with primary liver carcinoma and hepatitis B virus infection.

Turning to this clonotype: Since the CDR3 does not end with the conserved phenylalanine or tryptophan, this likely comes from a read error. The chain recombines TRBV10-2 with TRBJ2-1; 11 nucleotides match TRBD2. This CDR3 has 18 amino acids. The trim removed 7 bases at V and 2 bases at J, leaving 13 bases unmatched. CDR1 and CDR2 (germline): WSHSY, SAAADI. The CDR3 DNA reads as TGCGCCAGCAAGACTAGCGGGACAACCCCTGGCCCCTACAATGAGCAGTTCCTC. Protein product: CASKTSGTTPGPYNEQFL.

This clonotype was detected ten times or more. Relative to the germline gene, one junction end is altered; a read error may explain this. The rearrangement links TRBV28 to TRBJ2-5; 8 bases are a match to TRBD2. The CDR3 sequence is 12 residues long. Germline assignment: CDR1 MDHEN and CDR2 SYDVKM. CDR3 amino acids: CASSSPSSGPNF. Here the CDR3 DNA reads TGTGCCAGCAGTTCTCCTTCTAGCGGGCCTAACTTC. Using reference TRBV28 and TRBJ2-5 for the parts outside the CDR3, the full variable domain is DVKVTQSSRYLVKRTGEKVFLECVQDMDHENMFWYRQDPGLGLRLIYFSYDVKMKEKGDIPEGYSVSREKKERFSLILESASTNQTSMYLCASSSPSSGPNFGPGTRLLVL.

The genes are TRBV12-3 or TRBV12-4 and TRBJ2-7; 9 bases map to TRBD1. The trim removed 7 bases at V and 4 bases at J, leaving 8 bases unmatched. CDR3 length: 14 residues. Here the CDR3 reads CASIPGQGTYEQYF. Here the CDR3 DNA reads TGTGCCAGCATTCCGGGACAGGGTACTTACGAGCAGTACTTC.

The CDR3 spells CTCSQRLSGYQDYNEQFF. DNA for the CDR3: TGCACCTGCAGTCAACGCTTAAGTGGCTACCAAGACTACAATGAGCAGTTCTTC. The chain combines TRBV4-1 with TRBJ2-1; no firm D call. Germline assignment: CDR1 MGHRA and CDR2 YSYEKL. This CDR3 has 18 residues.

This clonotype was observed at least ten times. V is TRBV10-2 and J is TRBJ1-4; weak D call: TRBD1 (6 bases). CDR1 and CDR2 (germline): WSHSY, SAAADI. The V and J ends lost 0 bases and 13 bases respectively, with 15 bases between them. This CDR3 spans 14 amino acids. The CDR3 reads CASSESGRGLVLFF. The CDR3, as DNA: TGCGCCAGCAGTGAGTCTGGCAGGGGCTTGGTACTGTTTTTT.

The table lists this clonotype with many counts. V usage is TRBV28 and J usage is TRBJ2-5; a weak D match, TRBD2 (5 bases). CDR1 and CDR2 from the germline V gene are MDHEN and SYDVKM. The CDR3 consists of 14 residues. The V and J ends lost 5 bases and 5 bases respectively, with 15 bases between them. CDR3 sequence (DNA): TGTGCCAGCAGTGATTTGAGGGCCGGGGAGACCCAGTACTTC. Protein: CASSDLRAGETQYF.

Turning to this clonotype: This may come from a read error, since a much larger clone is one base off. This chain joins TRBV7-6 and TRBJ2-7; D uncertain. V was trimmed by 1 base and J by 7 bases, leaving 20 bases between them. CDR1 and CDR2 from the germline V gene are SGHVS and FNYEAQ. This CDR3 has 16 residues. In DNA form, the CDR3 reads TGTGCCAGCAGCTTAGTTACCCACCATCTCCGTACGGAGCAGTACTTC. As protein: CASSLVTHHLRTEQYF.

The gene calls are TRBV6-6 and TRBJ2-7; D perhaps matches TRBD1 (7 bases). The CDR3 sequence is 15 residues long. Germline CDR1 and CDR2: MNHNY and SVGAGI (reference sequence). The V gene lost 6 bases and the J gene lost 3 bases, with 18 bases spanning the gap. Here the CDR3 DNA reads TGTGCCAGCAGCCAGCCAGGGGGACTTGACTACGAGCAGTACTTC. This translates into CASSQPGGLDYEQYF.

As to this clonotype: Lacking the conserved final phenylalanine or tryptophan, this CDR3 likely reflects a read error. The V gene is TRBV6-2 or TRBV6-3, the J gene TRBJ2-7; TRBD2 matches 11 bases. The CDR3 extends over 15 amino acids. With V trimmed by 5 bases and J by 3 bases, 6 bases remained unmatched. Germline CDR1 MNHEY, CDR2 SVGEGT. CDR3 sequence (DNA): TGTGCCAGCAGTCGGCGGACTAGCGGGCACTACGAGCAGTACTCC. It translates to CASSRRTSGHYEQYS.

This clonotype was recorded at least ten times. This chain uses TRBV6-6 with TRBJ1-2, with D tentatively TRBD1 (6 bases). CDR1 MNHNY and CDR2 SVGAGI come from the germline V gene (reference sequence). V lost 7 bases, J lost 4 bases, and 16 bases lay in between. The CDR3 runs to 14 residues. For the CDR3, the DNA is TGTGCCAGCACCTTACAGTCGGACAGCTATGGCTACACCTTC. Its translation: CASTLQSDSYGYTF.

This clonotype was seen more than once but under ten times. V gene TRBV24-1 combines with J gene TRBJ2-7; 8 positions agree with TRBD2. CDR3 size: 16 residues. Germline V gives CDR1 KGHDR, CDR2 SFDVKD. J gave up 5 bases and V 2 bases, and 10 bases lay outside the gene matches. This chain's CDR3 is CATSDSLSGKRDEQYF. In DNA, the CDR3 is TGTGCCACCAGTGATTCCCTTAGCGGGAAAAGGGACGAGCAGTACTTC.

Details on this clonotype: This may come from a read error, since a much larger clone is one base off. The V and J genes are TRBV4-3 and TRBJ2-5; D unresolved. Germline-derived CDR1 and CDR2 are LGHNA and YSLEER. This CDR3 is 13 amino acids long. In DNA, the CDR3 is TGCGCCAGCAGCCAAGTCCTAATGGCGGCCCAGAACTTC. It specifies CASSQVLMAAQNF.

A remark on this clonotype: At one of its ends the junction is not consistent with the germline gene, which may arise from a read error. J is TRBJ2-3 and V is TRBV5-4, with D possibly matching TRBD2 (5 bases). This CDR3 contains 14 residues. CDR1 is SGHNT, CDR2 YYREEE, per germline (reference sequence). For the CDR3, the DNA is TGTGCCAGCATCTTGGCTAGCCGCGCAGATACGCAGTATTTT. Its translation: CASILASRADTQYF. Using reference TRBV5-4 and TRBJ2-3 for the parts outside the CDR3, the full variable domain is ETGVTQSPTHLIKTRGQQVTLRCSSQSGHNTVSWYQQALGQGPQFIFQYYREEENGRGNFPPRFSGLQFPNYSSELNVNALELDDSALYLCASILASRADTQYFGPGTRLTVL.